The rows below give T cell receptor beta chains drawn from one sample of a study of CD8 T cells in Susac syndrome. TCRdb ran MiXCR on the immunoSEQ multiplex PCR reads and lists one entry per CDR3 protein. The table has 150,000 to 250,000 distinct CDR3 sequences, about 95% seen once. Sequencing was performed on CD4+ T cells from PBMCs. The receptor set was obtained from a human donor with multiple sclerosis. Each CDR3 is given with its conserved first and last residue. D genes are given only for firm matches. Clone size is given for some rows only: seen once, a few or many times, or a class if the clone is expanded.

d_call j_call clone_size v_call cdr3_nt cdr3_aa
TRBD2 TRBJ2-1 NA TRBV29-1 TGCAGCGTTGAGTTGGGAGGGCCGGTGGATGAGCAGTTCTTC CSVELGGPVDEQFF
TRBD1 TRBJ1-6 NA TRBV4-2 TGTGCCAGCAGCCAAGTTCAGGGGGAGAATTCACCCCTCCACTTT CASSQVQGENSPLHF
TRBD1 TRBJ1-2 NA TRBV29-1 TGCAGCGTCCCCCTACAGGGGTGGGGCTACACCTTC CSVPLQGWGYTF
NA TRBJ2-3 NA TRBV20-1 TGCAGTGCTAGAAAGGGGACTAGCACAGATACGCAGTATTTT CSARKGTSTDTQYF
NA TRBJ2-2 NA TRBV29-1 TGCAGCGCACACCAAGCCGGGGAGCTGTTTTTT CSAHQAGELFF
NA TRBJ2-1 NA TRBV3-1 TGTGCCAGCAGCCGGGGCTTAAACAATGAGCAGTTCTTC CASSRGLNNEQFF
NA TRBJ1-1 NA TRBV30 TGTGCCTGGAGTGTACTGACAATTAACACTGAAGCTTTCTTT CAWSVLTINTEAFF
NA TRBJ2-3 NA TRBV7-6 TGTGCCAGCAGCCTCCGGGTAGCGGGCACAGATACGCAGTATTTT CASSLRVAGTDTQYF
NA TRBJ2-1 NA TRBV11-3 TGTGCCAGCAGCGCACGGGCGCGGAGTACGAACAATGAGCAGTTCTTC CASSARARSTNNEQFF
TRBD1 TRBJ2-4 NA TRBV3-1 TGTGCCAGCACATTGACAGGGCTCGGTAACATTCAGTACTTC CASTLTGLGNIQYF
NA TRBJ2-1 once TRBV7-2 TGTGCCAGCACTCCTTACCCCACCAATGAGCAGTTCTTC CASTPYPTNEQFF
NA TRBJ2-5 NA TRBV20-1 TGCAGTGCTAGCTTACAGGGTCCCCAAGAGACCCAGTACTTC CSASLQGPQETQYF
TRBD2 TRBJ2-1 NA TRBV6-5 TGTGCCAGTTCTAGCGGGTGGTTTTACAATGAGCAGTTCTTC CASSSGWFYNEQFF
NA TRBJ1-5 NA TRBV12-5 TGTGCTAGTGGTTTGGATTCGCAGCCCCAGCATTTT CASGLDSQPQHF
NA TRBJ2-3 NA TRBV12-3/TRBV12-4 TGTGCCAGCAGGTCAACGGGCACAGATACGCAGTATTTT CASRSTGTDTQYF
TRBD2 TRBJ2-1 few TRBV7-2 TGTGCCAGCAGCTTAGGCCTAGCGGGAAACAATGAGCAGTTCTTC CASSLGLAGNNEQFF